Below are 25 T cell receptor beta chains sequenced from a single sample in a study of shared clonotypes between healthy human individuals. This table comes from immunoSEQ multiplex PCR, and its TCRdb copy is limited to in-frame clones, with some not included. The sample contains millions of clones, approximately 90% of which appear only once. The sequenced sample was naive CD4+ T cells sorted from blood. Subset described: CD45RA+ positively selected. The receptors come from a man younger than 30 in good health.

This sequence joins TRBV10-3 and TRBJ2-2, with TRBD2 identical over 7 bases. The germline CDR1 and CDR2 sequences are ENHRY and SYGVKD. The V segment lost 5 bases and the J segment 1 base; nucleotides outside the gene matches: 7. This CDR3 comprises 16 residues. CDR3 protein: CAISPSGDQNTGELFF. The DNA of the CDR3 is TGTGCCATCAGTCCTAGCGGCGACCAGAACACCGGGGAGCTGTTTTTT.

J is TRBJ2-3 and V is TRBV4-1; D remains unclear. This CDR3 spans 12 amino acids. Trimming left V 0 bases short and J 4 bases short, with 2 bases between. The germline gives CDR1 MGHRA, CDR2 YSYEKL. The CDR3 protein is CASSQDSDTQYF. The CDR3, as DNA: TGCGCCAGCAGCCAAGATTCAGATACGCAGTATTTT.

The V call is TRBV19, the J call TRBJ2-3; maybe TRBD2 (6 bases). The CDR3 has 15 amino acids. In germline, CDR1 is LNHDA, CDR2 SQIVND (reference sequence). V lost 1 base to trimming and J lost 8 bases, with 16 bases between them. In DNA form, the CDR3 reads TGTGCCAGTAGTATAGGGACTACCGTCGAGGGTACGCAGTATTTT. Amino acids: CASSIGTTVEGTQYF.

The chain uses TRBV10-3 and TRBJ2-7, with a weak D call TRBD2 (5 bases). The CDR3 totals 12 residues. V lost 4 bases and J lost 6, with 10 bases in between. The germline gives CDR1 ENHRY, CDR2 SYGVKD. The chain's CDR3 is CAISGGPGEQYF. CDR3 coding DNA: TGTGCCATCAGTGGCGGGCCTGGCGAGCAGTACTTC.

J is TRBJ2-2 and V is TRBV29-1, with TRBD1 matching 10 bases. CDR1 is SQVTM, CDR2 ANQGSEA, per germline. The CDR3 is 15 amino acids. With 6 bases clipped from V and 4 bases from J, the junction kept 8 bases outside the gene matches. Written as DNA, the CDR3 is TGCAGCGTCATGCGGGACAGGGGTGGCACCGGGGAGCTGTTTTTT. It specifies CSVMRDRGGTGELFF.

V is TRBV4-3 and J is TRBJ1-5; D is ambiguous. Trimming shortened V by 1 base and J by 7 bases, and 11 bases separated the two germline ends. The CDR3 spans 14 residues. Germline assignment: CDR1 LGHNA and CDR2 YSLEER. The CDR3: CASSQAAVGQPQHF. In nucleotides, the CDR3 is TGCGCCAGCAGCCAAGCGGCCGTCGGGCAGCCCCAGCATTTT.

V gene TRBV7-8 combines with J gene TRBJ1-5; D is undetermined. The germline V gene has CDR1 SGHVS and CDR2 FQNEAQ. The ends were cut back, 5 bases at V and 0 bases at J, with 8 bases in the middle. This CDR3 region has 14 residues. CDR3 amino acids: CASSPMGSNQPQHF. The CDR3 coding sequence is TGTGCCAGCAGCCCTATGGGTAGCAATCAGCCCCAGCATTTT.

As concerns this clone: This CDR3 is also generated by other DNA sequences in the sample. This rearrangement joins TRBV19 to TRBJ2-5, with 10 bases matching TRBD1. This CDR3 has 14 residues. Trimming at V came to 5 bases and at J to 4 bases, leaving 4 bases not matched to a gene. Germline V gene lookup returns CDR1 LNHDA and CDR2 SQIVND (reference sequence). CDR3 sequence: CASSAGTGVETQYF. CDR3 DNA sequence: TGTGCCAGTAGTGCGGGGACAGGGGTAGAGACCCAGTACTTC.

The chain employs TRBV5-4 and TRBJ1-2, with D unresolved. The CDR3 runs to 15 residues. The V gene's germline CDR1 is SGHNT and CDR2 YYREEE (reference sequence). V shed 0 bases and J shed 3 bases, with 12 bases lying between them. In DNA, the CDR3 is TGTGCCAGCAGCTTGGATAAGGGTAACGACTATGGCTACACCTTC. Protein: CASSLDKGNDYGYTF.

On this clone: In the same sample, other DNA sequences code for this CDR3. V usage is TRBV7-2 and J usage is TRBJ1-1; 8 bases are a match to TRBD1. The J segment lost 1 base and the V segment lost 5 bases, leaving 3 bases of the junction unmatched. The germline CDR1 and CDR2 sequences are SGHTA and FQGNSA. This CDR3 is 14 amino acids long. CDR3 nucleotides: TGTGCCAGCAGCCTACAGGGGGGGAACACTGAAGCTTTCTTT. As protein: CASSLQGGNTEAFF.

The rearrangement uses TRBV18 and TRBJ2-7; 8 positions match TRBD1. V lost 3 bases and J lost 1; bases outside the gene matches: 5. The CDR3 runs 15 residues. Germline CDR1 and CDR2: KGHSH and LQKENI. As DNA, the CDR3 is TGTGCCAGCTCACCGCAGGACAGGGTATCCTACGAGCAGTACTTC. Protein: CASSPQDRVSYEQYF.

The chain couples TRBV2 to TRBJ1-1; no clear D gene. V shed 4 bases and J shed 1 base, with 13 bases lying between them. From germline, CDR1 is SNHLY and CDR2 FYNNEI. This CDR3 has 15 amino acids. CDR3 DNA sequence: TGTGCCAGCAGTGCTTCCCCTACAGAGAACACTGAAGCTTTCTTT. It specifies CASSASPTENTEAFF.

This chain links TRBV19 with TRBJ2-2, with D perhaps TRBD2 (5 bases). Trimming stripped 6 bases from V and 7 bases from J, with 15 bases between. Germline V gene sequence: CDR1 LNHDA, CDR2 SQIVND (reference sequence). The CDR3 extends over 14 amino acids. This chain's CDR3 is CASSPLTRVGELFF. CDR3 sequence (DNA): TGTGCCAGTAGCCCTCTAACTAGGGTCGGGGAGCTGTTTTTT.

This rearrangement joins TRBV5-1 to TRBJ2-3; TRBD2 agrees at 8 bases. Trimming took 3 bases from V and 1 from J; bases not matched to a gene: 7. Germline CDR1 reads SGHRS; CDR2 reads YFSETQ. This CDR3 is 16 amino acids long. The CDR3 sequence is CASSSGLGGGTDTQYF. CDR3 DNA sequence: TGCGCCAGCAGCTCGGGACTAGGCGGGGGCACAGATACGCAGTATTTT.

The chain joins TRBV7-9 to TRBJ2-5; 9 bases line up with TRBD1. CDR1 and CDR2 (germline): SEHNR, FQNEAQ (reference sequence). The V gene end was trimmed by 5 bases and the J gene end by 3 bases; junction bases not matched to a gene: 13. This CDR3 region has 17 residues. CDR3 sequence: CASSLRPAGTGKETQYF. In DNA form, the CDR3 reads TGTGCCAGCAGCCTCCGACCCGCCGGGACAGGGAAAGAGACCCAGTACTTC.

The chain has TRBV5-1 and TRBJ2-5; 11 bases map to TRBD1. The V gene's germline CDR1 is SGHRS and CDR2 YFSETQ. Trimming removed 4 bases from V and 5 bases from J; junction bases left unmatched: 7. This CDR3 region has 15 residues. CDR3 DNA sequence: TGCGCCAGCAGCCTGGGGACAGGGGGGGACGAGACCCAGTACTTC. Translation: CASSLGTGGDETQYF.

The gene calls are TRBV6-5 and TRBJ2-2; D is uncertain. Germline assignment: CDR1 MNHEY and CDR2 SVGAGI. Trimming stripped 2 bases from V and 8 bases from J, with 6 bases between. The CDR3 has 12 amino acids. This CDR3 is CASSYPIGELFF. CDR3 coding DNA: TGTGCCAGCAGTTACCCCATTGGGGAGCTGTTTTTT.

The CDR3 bases are TGTGCCAGCAGCTTAGAAAGGAACCACAATGAGCAGTTCTTC. It encodes CASSLERNHNEQFF. The chain links TRBV7-2 to TRBJ2-1; D not certain. The ends were cut back, 1 base at V and 5 bases at J, with 9 bases in the middle. The CDR3 runs to 14 residues. Germline V gene sequence: CDR1 SGHTA, CDR2 FQGNSA.

The chain joins TRBV28 to TRBJ2-2; the D gene is possibly TRBD2 (5 bases). Germline V CDR1 and CDR2: MDHEN, SYDVKM. V was clipped by 6 bases and J by 1 base, with 12 bases between them. CDR3 length equals 15 residues. The CDR3: CASSPGSLNTGELFF. CDR3 nucleotides: TGTGCCAGCAGCCCGGGAAGCCTGAACACCGGGGAGCTGTTTTTT. Combining the CDR3 with reference TRBV28 and TRBJ2-2 gives the whole variable domain DVKVTQSSRYLVKRTGEKVFLECVQDMDHENMFWYRQDPGLGLRLIYFSYDVKMKEKGDIPEGYSVSREKKERFSLILESASTNQTSMYLCASSPGSLNTGELFFGEGSRLTVL.

The rearrangement joins TRBV5-1 to TRBJ2-3; D remains unclear. The germline V gene encodes CDR1 SGHRS and CDR2 YFSETQ. CDR3 length: 14 residues. Trimming pared 2 bases from V and 4 bases from J, leaving 11 bases between. The CDR3: CASSFSPWADTQYF. The CDR3 nucleotides are TGCGCCAGCAGCTTTTCCCCATGGGCAGATACGCAGTATTTT.

The chain has TRBV19 and TRBJ2-2; D ambiguous. Germline CDR1 and CDR2: LNHDA and SQIVND (reference sequence). CDR3 length: 16 residues. Trimming pared 9 bases from V and 0 bases from J, leaving 17 bases between. CDR3 region: CASLAQPRANTGELFF. The CDR3 DNA reads TGTGCCAGCCTTGCCCAGCCTCGCGCGAACACCGGGGAGCTGTTTTTT.

This rearrangement joins TRBV10-3 to TRBJ2-3, with D unresolved. V lost 6 bases to trimming and J lost 4 bases, with 14 bases between them. CDR1 ENHRY and CDR2 SYGVKD come from the germline V gene. The CDR3 covers 14 residues. The CDR3 nucleotides read TGTGCCATCAGGGACCCAGGACGTCCAGATACGCAGTATTTT. It translates to CAIRDPGRPDTQYF.

Turning to this clone: This specimen includes other DNA sequences encoding the same CDR3. This chain connects TRBV5-6 to TRBJ1-2; 10 bases are a match to TRBD1. Germline CDR1 reads SGHDT; CDR2 reads YYEEEE. The CDR3 length is 13 residues. The V and J ends lost 3 bases and 8 bases, in that order; junction bases with no gene match: 4. The CDR3 reads CASSWDRGGGYTF. CDR3 bases: TGTGCCAGCAGCTGGGACAGGGGAGGCGGCTACACCTTC.

This clone showed up just once. V is TRBV5-4 and J is TRBJ2-7; TRBD2 matches 13 bases. From germline, CDR1 is SGHNT and CDR2 YYREEE (reference sequence). V lost 3 bases to trimming and J lost 2 bases; unmatched junction nucleotides: 8. The CDR3 runs to 17 residues. CDR3: CASSWGTSGKVAYEQYF. Written as DNA, the CDR3 is TGTGCCAGCAGCTGGGGGACTAGCGGGAAAGTGGCCTACGAGCAGTACTTC.

J is TRBJ2-6 and V is TRBV4-1; TRBD2 is a possible D gene (7 bases). Trimming cost V 1 base and J 0 bases, with 16 bases left between them. Germline-derived CDR1 and CDR2 are MGHRA and YSYEKL. The CDR3 has 19 amino acids. CDR3 sequence: CASSQGGGRPHSGANVLTF. The CDR3 DNA reads TGCGCCAGCAGCCAAGGGGGGGGCAGACCACACTCTGGGGCCAACGTCCTGACTTTC.